Below are 5 T cell receptor beta chains sequenced from a single sample in a study of blood T cell repertoires in COVID-19. This table comes from immunoSEQ multiplex PCR, and its TCRdb copy is limited to in-frame clones, with some not included. This table has around 220,000 clones, roughly 80% appearing once. Sequencing input: peripheral blood. The receptors here all came from a human donor in a cohort sampled during active COVID-19.

This clone was observed a handful of times. V is TRBV13 and J is TRBJ1-3; 8 nucleotides agree with TRBD1. The CDR3 loop spans 14 amino acids. Trimming took 3 bases from V and 3 from J; bases not matched to a gene: 1. Germline lookup yields CDR1 PRHDT and CDR2 FYEKMQ (reference sequence). The CDR3 DNA sequence: TGTGCCAGCAGCTTTGACAGGGGTGGAAACACCATATATTTT. Translated: CASSFDRGGNTIYF.

This rearrangement joins TRBV5-1 to TRBJ2-5; the D gene is possibly TRBD2 (5 bases). This CDR3 region has 15 residues. Trimming took off 1 base at V and 2 bases at J, with 12 bases between the two ends. Per the germline V gene, CDR1 is SGHRS and CDR2 is YFSETQ. As DNA, the CDR3 is TGCGCCAGCAGCTTGAGGTCCGGGAAGCAAGAGACCCAGTACTTC. Residues: CASSLRSGKQETQYF.

The chain joins TRBV19 to TRBJ2-1; 13 bases fit TRBD2. Germline-derived CDR1 and CDR2 are LNHDA and SQIVND (reference sequence). CDR3 size: 15 residues. V shed 6 bases, J shed 6 bases, and the junction held 5 bases outside the gene matches. Here the CDR3 DNA reads TGTGCCAGTAGCATACTAGCGGGAGGGCCCAATGAGCAGTTCTTC. It encodes CASSILAGGPNEQFF.

The V gene is TRBV11-3, the J gene TRBJ2-6, with D possibly matching TRBD2 (7 bases). The CDR3 is 17 residues long. Trimming pared 5 bases from V and 2 bases from J, leaving 16 bases between. CDR1 and CDR2 from the germline V gene are SGHNT and YENEEA. The chain's CDR3 is CASSLRGGGAGANVLTF. CDR3 bases: TGTGCCAGCAGCCTTCGAGGGGGGGGCGCTGGGGCCAACGTCCTGACTTTC.

The rearrangement links TRBV7-3 to TRBJ2-5; possibly TRBD1 for D (5 bases). From germline, CDR1 is SGHTA and CDR2 FQGTGA. V was pared by 5 bases and J by 1 base, with 8 bases between. The CDR3 contains 13 residues. CDR3 protein: CASSKGPQETQYF. The CDR3 nucleotides read TGTGCCAGCAGCAAGGGGCCCCAAGAGACCCAGTACTTC.